A single sample gave rise to the 3 T cell receptor beta chains below, sequenced in a study of T-cell memory formation after mild COVID-19. TCRdb independently ran MiXCR on the 5' RACE reads; one entry per CDR3 protein. The data contain about 400,000 distinct CDR3 sequences, about a sixth of them singletons. Sequencing was carried out using PBMCs or a T cell subset sorted from them (not recorded which). The receptor set was obtained from a man in his late teens or twenties who had mild COVID-19 (a few samples of this study predate the infection). Cell type and time point are not known.

Many counts were recorded for this clonotype. The chain couples TRBV5-1 to TRBJ2-5; a possible D gene is TRBD2 (6 bases). The V gene's germline CDR1 is SGHRS and CDR2 YFSETQ. This CDR3 spans 13 amino acids. V was cut by 4 bases and J by 0 bases, with 7 bases left in between. The CDR3 sequence is CASSAGYQETQYF. The CDR3 DNA reads TGCGCCAGCAGCGCGGGGTACCAAGAGACCCAGTACTTC.

The chain joins TRBV18 to TRBJ2-1; D uncertain. Germline V gene sequence: CDR1 KGHSH, CDR2 LQKENI. V dropped 0 bases and J dropped 2 bases, with 8 bases sitting between them. The CDR3 sequence is 15 residues long. The DNA of the CDR3 is TGTGCCAGCTCACCACCGAATACAGCCTACAATGAGCAGTTCTTC. It specifies CASSPPNTAYNEQFF.

The chain carries TRBV5-1 and TRBJ2-5; D call uncertain. V shed 0 bases and J shed 5 bases, with 11 bases lying between them. CDR3 length: 14 amino acids. The germline CDR1 and CDR2 sequences are SGHRS and YFSETQ. CDR3 sequence: CASSLEFFDETQYF. The CDR3 nucleotides read TGCGCCAGCAGCTTGGAATTCTTTGATGAGACCCAGTACTTC.